Listed below are T cell receptor beta chains from one sample, sequenced in a study of spatial heterogeneity in lung cancer. TCRdb re-called the 5' RACE reads through MiXCR, storing one row per CDR3 protein. In the table there are 50,000 to 65,000 distinct CDR3 sequences, less than 9% of which are singletons. Sample: PBMCs, taken at surgery. These TCRs come from a female donor with early-stage non-small cell lung cancer. CDR3s include the opening cysteine and the closing phenylalanine or tryptophan. D genes are given only for firm matches. Clone size is shown for a subset of rows, as once, few, many or a class of expanded clone.

d_call: -
clone_size: many
v_call: TRBV6-2/TRBV6-3
j_call: TRBJ2-3
cdr3_aa: CASTWDWGRNTQYF
cdr3_nt: TGTGCCAGCACTTGGGACTGGGGACGGAATACGCAGTATTTT

d_call: -
clone_size: few
v_call: TRBV5-1
j_call: TRBJ2-2
cdr3_aa: CASSWVLNTGELFF
cdr3_nt: TGCGCCAGCAGTTGGGTCCTTAACACCGGGGAGCTGTTTTTT

d_call: TRBD2
clone_size: few
v_call: TRBV25-1
j_call: TRBJ2-1
cdr3_aa: CASSEGRGGDEQFF
cdr3_nt: TGTGCCAGCAGTGAAGGACGGGGGGGCGATGAGCAGTTCTTC

d_call: TRBD1
clone_size: few
v_call: TRBV4-3
j_call: TRBJ2-7
cdr3_aa: CASSQDPQGRGLYEQYF
cdr3_nt: TGCGCCAGCAGCCAAGACCCCCAGGGCAGGGGGCTCTACGAGCAGTACTTC

d_call: -
clone_size: many
v_call: TRBV5-1
j_call: TRBJ2-7
cdr3_aa: CASSSDPSSYEQYF
cdr3_nt: TGCGCCAGCAGCTCCGACCCGAGCTCCTACGAGCAGTACTTC

d_call: TRBD2
clone_size: many
v_call: TRBV4-1
j_call: TRBJ2-1
cdr3_aa: CASSHTSGGVYNEQFF
cdr3_nt: TGCGCCAGCAGCCACACTAGCGGGGGGGTATACAATGAGCAGTTCTTC

d_call: TRBD2
clone_size: many
v_call: TRBV5-1
j_call: TRBJ2-3
cdr3_aa: CASTPSGGADTQYF
cdr3_nt: TGCGCCAGCACCCCTAGCGGGGGGGCCGATACGCAGTATTTT

d_call: TRBD1
clone_size: many
v_call: TRBV28
j_call: TRBJ1-2
cdr3_aa: CASRLQGADGYTF
cdr3_nt: TGTGCCAGCAGACTACAGGGGGCGGATGGCTACACCTTC

d_call: -
clone_size: many
v_call: TRBV12-3/TRBV12-4
j_call: TRBJ1-1
cdr3_aa: CASSSAVSTEAFF
cdr3_nt: TGTGCCAGCAGTTCGGCGGTGTCCACTGAAGCTTTCTTT

d_call: -
clone_size: -
v_call: TRBV11-2
j_call: TRBJ2-1
cdr3_aa: CASSSTAVRYF
cdr3_nt: TGTGCCAGCAGCTCGACCGCGGTACGGTACTTC

d_call: TRBD2
clone_size: -
v_call: TRBV6-1
j_call: TRBJ2-2
cdr3_aa: CASRLAGGYTGELFF
cdr3_nt: TGTGCCAGCAGATTAGCGGGGGGCTACACCGGGGAGCTGTTTTTT

d_call: -
clone_size: many
v_call: TRBV9
j_call: TRBJ1-2
cdr3_aa: CASSVASARRECYTF
cdr3_nt: TGTGCCAGCAGCGTAGCCTCGGCCAGGCGGGAGTGCTACACCTTC

d_call: -
clone_size: few
v_call: TRBV28
j_call: TRBJ1-1
cdr3_aa: CASSLGPLGAFF
cdr3_nt: TGTGCCAGCAGCCTAGGGCCGTTGGGAGCTTTCTTT

d_call: TRBD1
clone_size: many
v_call: TRBV20-1
j_call: TRBJ2-3
cdr3_aa: CSATRKTGYTQYF
cdr3_nt: TGCAGTGCTACTCGAAAGACAGGGTATACGCAGTATTTT

d_call: -
clone_size: many
v_call: TRBV25-1
j_call: TRBJ2-7
cdr3_aa: CASSESGSVYEQYF
cdr3_nt: TGTGCCAGCAGTGAATCTGGGAGTGTCTACGAGCAGTACTTC

d_call: -
clone_size: many
v_call: TRBV29-1
j_call: TRBJ2-3
cdr3_aa: CSVVGPGNTDTQYF
cdr3_nt: TGCAGCGTTGTCGGGCCGGGTAACACAGATACGCAGTATTTT

d_call: -
clone_size: -
v_call: TRBV5-1
j_call: TRBJ2-5
cdr3_aa: CASSSPGHQETQYF
cdr3_nt: TGCGCCAGCAGTTCTCCGGGACACCAAGAGACCCAGTACTTC

d_call: -
clone_size: many
v_call: TRBV18
j_call: TRBJ1-5
cdr3_aa: CASSGGSNQPQHF
cdr3_nt: TGTGCCAGCTCAGGGGGGAGCAATCAGCCCCAGCATTTT

d_call: -
clone_size: many
v_call: TRBV4-1
j_call: TRBJ1-1
cdr3_aa: CASSQGDWTATEAFF
cdr3_nt: TGCGCCAGCAGCCAAGGGGACTGGACAGCCACTGAAGCTTTCTTT

d_call: -
clone_size: many
v_call: TRBV20-1
j_call: TRBJ2-5
cdr3_aa: CSAPPAAGLQETQYF
cdr3_nt: TGCAGTGCCCCTCCGGCGGCGGGACTTCAAGAGACCCAGTACTTC

d_call: -
clone_size: many
v_call: TRBV19
j_call: TRBJ2-7
cdr3_aa: CASSTREPRYEQYF
cdr3_nt: TGTGCCAGTAGTACTAGGGAGCCCCGCTACGAGCAGTACTTC

d_call: TRBD2
clone_size: many
v_call: TRBV7-9
j_call: TRBJ2-7
cdr3_aa: CASSPGTSGPYEQYF
cdr3_nt: TGTGCCAGCAGCCCCGGGACTAGCGGTCCCTACGAGCAGTACTTC

d_call: TRBD2
clone_size: many
v_call: TRBV7-8
j_call: TRBJ2-2
cdr3_aa: CASSLAVGGSWTGELFF
cdr3_nt: TGTGCCAGCAGCTTAGCAGTCGGGGGGTCGTGGACCGGGGAGCTGTTTTTT

d_call: -
clone_size: many
v_call: TRBV28
j_call: TRBJ1-5
cdr3_aa: CASSRTGGYQPQHF
cdr3_nt: TGTGCCAGCAGCCGTACTGGGGGGTATCAGCCCCAGCATTTT

d_call: -
clone_size: many
v_call: TRBV9
j_call: TRBJ2-7
cdr3_aa: CASSVLDGGMWEQYF
cdr3_nt: TGTGCCAGCAGCGTACTGGACGGGGGTATGTGGGAGCAGTACTTC

d_call: TRBD2
clone_size: few
v_call: TRBV20-1
j_call: TRBJ2-5
cdr3_aa: CSAQRGEETQYF
cdr3_nt: TGCAGTGCACAGCGGGGGGAAGAGACCCAGTACTTC

d_call: -
clone_size: -
v_call: TRBV2
j_call: TRBJ1-5
cdr3_aa: CASSERKGRQHF
cdr3_nt: TGTGCCAGCAGCGAGAGGAAAGGGCGCCAGCATTTT

d_call: -
clone_size: many
v_call: TRBV6-5
j_call: TRBJ1-1
cdr3_aa: CASISPRGNTEAFF
cdr3_nt: TGTGCCAGCATTTCCCCTAGGGGGAACACTGAAGCTTTCTTT

d_call: -
clone_size: few
v_call: TRBV20-1
j_call: TRBJ2-7
cdr3_aa: CSARDGLREQYF
cdr3_nt: TGCAGTGCTAGAGATGGCTTGCGCGAGCAGTACTTC

d_call: TRBD2
clone_size: many
v_call: TRBV4-2
j_call: TRBJ2-3
cdr3_aa: CASSQGNSGGVLDTQYF
cdr3_nt: TGTGCCAGCAGCCAAGGGAATAGCGGGGGGGTTTTGGATACGCAGTATTTT

d_call: TRBD1
clone_size: -
v_call: TRBV10-2
j_call: TRBJ2-2
cdr3_aa: CASSVQGATGELFF
cdr3_nt: TGCGCCAGCAGTGTACAGGGGGCTACCGGGGAGCTGTTTTTT

d_call: TRBD1
clone_size: -
v_call: TRBV4-1
j_call: TRBJ2-1
cdr3_aa: CASSQDYSGGNELFF
cdr3_nt: TGCGCCAGCAGCCAAGATTATTCAGGGGGCAATGAGCTGTTCTTC

d_call: -
clone_size: few
v_call: TRBV11-2
j_call: TRBJ2-4
cdr3_aa: CASSGALVEAKNIQYF
cdr3_nt: TGTGCCAGCAGCGGGGCACTAGTCGAAGCCAAAAACATTCAGTACTTC

d_call: TRBD1
clone_size: many
v_call: TRBV7-9
j_call: TRBJ2-1
cdr3_aa: CASRQGTGYNEQFF
cdr3_nt: TGTGCCAGCAGACAGGGGACGGGATACAATGAGCAGTTCTTC

d_call: TRBD1
clone_size: -
v_call: TRBV6-5
j_call: TRBJ2-7
cdr3_aa: CASSYSSPGQGYEQYF
cdr3_nt: TGTGCCAGCAGTTACTCGAGCCCGGGACAGGGGTACGAGCAGTACTTC

d_call: TRBD2
clone_size: many
v_call: TRBV15
j_call: TRBJ2-5
cdr3_aa: CATSRTGTSGDSETQYF
cdr3_nt: TGTGCCACCAGCAGAACCGGGACTAGCGGGGACTCGGAGACCCAGTACTTC

d_call: -
clone_size: large
v_call: TRBV27
j_call: TRBJ2-2
cdr3_aa: CASTLEPGLNTGELFF
cdr3_nt: TGTGCCAGCACCCTCGAACCGGGACTTAACACCGGGGAGCTGTTTTTT

d_call: -
clone_size: -
v_call: TRBV20-1
j_call: TRBJ2-3
cdr3_aa: CSTHPYLSSTDTQYF
cdr3_nt: TGCAGTACTCACCCTTACCTATCTAGCACAGATACGCAGTATTTT

d_call: -
clone_size: many
v_call: TRBV27
j_call: TRBJ1-5
cdr3_aa: CASSLPPQGQPQHF
cdr3_nt: TGTGCCAGCAGTTTACCCCCCCAGGGTCAGCCCCAGCATTTT

d_call: -
clone_size: many
v_call: TRBV30
j_call: TRBJ1-5
cdr3_aa: CAWNDLVYQPQHF
cdr3_nt: TGTGCCTGGAATGACCTGGTTTACCAGCCCCAGCATTTT

d_call: -
clone_size: -
v_call: TRBV20-1
j_call: TRBJ1-1
cdr3_aa: CSAGEGWWTEAFF
cdr3_nt: TGCAGTGCTGGCGAGGGGTGGTGGACTGAAGCTTTCTTT

d_call: TRBD2
clone_size: many
v_call: TRBV20-1
j_call: TRBJ2-7
cdr3_aa: CSAKGGTSSYEQYF
cdr3_nt: TGCAGTGCTAAGGGAGGGACTAGCTCCTACGAGCAGTACTTC

d_call: -
clone_size: once
v_call: TRBV15
j_call: TRBJ2-1
cdr3_aa: CATSREPYNEQFF
cdr3_nt: TGTGCCACCAGCAGAGAACCTTACAATGAGCAGTTCTTC

d_call: -
clone_size: many
v_call: TRBV28
j_call: TRBJ1-1
cdr3_aa: CASRSDRGGTEAFF
cdr3_nt: TGTGCCAGCAGGTCGGACCGGGGAGGGACTGAAGCTTTCTTT

d_call: -
clone_size: -
v_call: TRBV20-1
j_call: TRBJ1-1
cdr3_aa: CSGPATAMNTEAFF
cdr3_nt: TGCAGTGGGCCGGCTACGGCGATGAACACTGAAGCTTTCTTT

d_call: -
clone_size: few
v_call: TRBV7-9
j_call: TRBJ2-1
cdr3_aa: CASSLQLEQFF
cdr3_nt: TGTGCCAGCAGCCTCCAACTTGAGCAGTTCTTC

d_call: -
clone_size: many
v_call: TRBV29-1
j_call: TRBJ1-1
cdr3_aa: CSAVRDKVRTEAFF
cdr3_nt: TGCAGCGCTGTCAGGGACAAGGTACGCACTGAAGCTTTCTTT

d_call: -
clone_size: few
v_call: TRBV19
j_call: TRBJ2-2
cdr3_aa: CASNEAGELFF
cdr3_nt: TGTGCCAGTAACGAAGCCGGGGAGCTGTTTTTT

d_call: -
clone_size: many
v_call: TRBV4-3
j_call: TRBJ2-2
cdr3_aa: CASRGGNTGELFF
cdr3_nt: TGCGCCAGCAGGGGGGGGAACACCGGGGAGCTGTTTTTT

d_call: -
clone_size: many
v_call: TRBV15
j_call: TRBJ2-2
cdr3_aa: CATSGGVTGELFF
cdr3_nt: TGTGCCACCAGCGGTGGCGTCACCGGGGAGCTGTTTTTT

d_call: -
clone_size: -
v_call: TRBV3-1
j_call: TRBJ2-5
cdr3_aa: CASSQALASREETQYF
cdr3_nt: TGTGCCAGCAGCCAAGCCTTAGCGAGCCGCGAAGAGACCCAGTACTTC

d_call: -
clone_size: many
v_call: TRBV2
j_call: TRBJ2-1
cdr3_aa: CASSEASGRVYEQFF
cdr3_nt: TGTGCCAGCAGTGAAGCATCGGGCAGGGTTTATGAGCAGTTCTTC

d_call: TRBD2
clone_size: few
v_call: TRBV7-7
j_call: TRBJ2-1
cdr3_aa: CASSSLSGGDYNEQFF
cdr3_nt: TGTGCCAGCAGCTCCCTTAGCGGGGGGGACTACAATGAGCAGTTCTTC

d_call: -
clone_size: many
v_call: TRBV5-1
j_call: TRBJ1-4
cdr3_aa: CASSLPATNEKLFF
cdr3_nt: TGCGCCAGCAGCTTGCCAGCAACTAATGAAAAACTGTTTTTT

d_call: -
clone_size: many
v_call: TRBV28
j_call: TRBJ1-1
cdr3_aa: CASIRAIGTEAFF
cdr3_nt: TGTGCCAGCATTAGGGCCATCGGCACTGAAGCTTTCTTT